The clone carrying this T cell receptor beta chain was observed a few times. These data belong to a study of identical twins. Template switching, a step in the protocol, added a universal primer site, and cDNA carried unique molecular identifiers. TCRdb reprocessed the 5' RACE reads with MiXCR, giving one entry per CDR3 protein. The table includes about 690,000 distinct CDR3 sequences, about 20% detected once. Germline loops: CDR1 DFQATT, CDR2 SNEGSKA (reference sequence). Trimming removed 1 base from V and 7 bases from J; junction bases left unmatched: 2. The CDR3 extends over 12 amino acids. Separately, the same data were catalogued under a study of T cells expressing NK-cell markers. In that study: CD3+CD56+NKG2C+, CD3+CD56+NKG2C- and CD3+CD56-NKG2C+ T cells, once sorted, supplied the TCR beta repertoires. Of eight sequenced donors, seven were HCMV-seropositive and one HCMV-seronegative.

The clonotype was recovered from a woman aged 18-29 years in good health. This sequence joins TRBV20-1 and TRBJ1-1; 8 positions agree with TRBD1. Sequenced material: PBMCs. The CDR3 loop reads CSARAGGIEAFF. In nucleotides, the CDR3 is TGCAGTGCTAGAGCAGGGGGCATTGAAGCTTTCTTT.